The 24 T cell receptor beta chains below all came from one sample that was sequenced in a study of blood T cell repertoires in COVID-19. Libraries were prepared by immunoSEQ multiplex PCR; TCRdb keeps only in-frame clonotypes and omits some of them. The table shows roughly 180,000 clones, with roughly 80% occurring only once. The sample taken for sequencing was peripheral blood. The receptors were gathered from a woman in her forties with COVID-19, enrolled during active disease.

The J gene is TRBJ2-2, the V gene TRBV6-1; no clear D. The V gene lost 2 bases and the J gene lost 0 bases, with 4 bases spanning the gap. This CDR3 comprises 14 residues. The germline V gene encodes CDR1 MNHNS and CDR2 SASEGT. The CDR3 loop is CASSELTNTGELFF. Written as DNA, the CDR3 is TGTGCCAGCAGTGAACTAACGAACACCGGGGAGCTGTTTTTT.

The chain joins TRBV27 to TRBJ2-7; 8 bases fit TRBD2. V lost 6 bases to trimming and J lost 7 bases; unmatched junction nucleotides: 8. CDR3 size: 13 residues. The V gene's germline CDR1 is MNHEY and CDR2 SMNVEV (reference sequence). CDR3 region: CASSPSGGREQYV. The CDR3 region has the DNA TGTGCCAGCAGCCCCTCGGGGGGGCGGGAGCAGTACGTC.

The chain recombines TRBV9 with TRBJ1-1; TRBD1 is a possible D gene (6 bases). Germline V gene data show CDR1 as SGDLS and CDR2 as YYNGEE. V gave up 4 bases and J gave up 11 bases, with 21 bases separating them. The CDR3 consists of 14 residues. CDR3 bases: TGTGCCAGCAGCACCAGAGGGGGTACAGGTCAGGCTTTCTTT. Translating gives CASSTRGGTGQAFF.

The J gene is TRBJ2-7, the V gene TRBV29-1, with 10 positions matching TRBD1. The CDR3 is made up of 16 amino acids. CDR1 and CDR2 from the germline V gene are SQVTM and ANQGSEA. After removal of 7 bases from V and 1 base from J, the junction contained 13 bases not matched to a gene. This chain's CDR3 is CSGVTLRDRGSYEQYF. CDR3 nucleotide sequence: TGCAGCGGGGTGACCCTCCGGGACAGGGGATCCTACGAGCAGTACTTC.

The genes are TRBV9 and TRBJ2-1, with D possibly being TRBD1 (5 bases). CDR1 SGDLS and CDR2 YYNGEE come from the germline V gene. The CDR3 has 14 residues. Trimming removed 2 bases from V and 4 bases from J, with 10 bases in between. The CDR3 region is CASSVMTAYNEQFF. The CDR3 DNA is TGTGCCAGCAGCGTCATGACAGCTTACAATGAGCAGTTCTTC.

The chain couples TRBV5-1 to TRBJ2-3, with D perhaps TRBD1 (5 bases). The CDR3 contains 13 residues. V lost 4 bases and J lost 12, with 18 bases in between. CDR1 is SGHRS and CDR2 is YFSETQ in the germline V gene. For the CDR3, the DNA is TGCGCCAGCAGCACAGGACCCCTCGATCAACAGTATTTT. This sequence encodes CASSTGPLDQQYF.

Concerning this clone itself: The same CDR3 also results from other DNA sequences found in this sample. This sequence joins TRBV9 and TRBJ2-1, with 13 nucleotides matching TRBD2. V trimming: 0 bases; J trimming: 4 bases; junction bases outside the gene matches: 1. There are 16 residues in the CDR3. CDR1 and CDR2 (germline): SGDLS, YYNGEE. The CDR3, as DNA: TGTGCCAGCAGCGTAGGACTAGCGGGAGGTTACAATGAGCAGTTCTTC. It codes for CASSVGLAGGYNEQFF.

This chain links TRBV7-9 with TRBJ2-2; TRBD1 agrees at 7 bases. Germline CDR1 SEHNR, CDR2 FQNEAQ (reference sequence). This CDR3 region has 13 residues. After removal of 4 bases from V and 5 bases from J, the junction contained 1 base not matched to a gene. The CDR3 spells CASSSGQTGELFF. The DNA of the CDR3 is TGTGCCAGCAGCTCGGGACAGACCGGGGAGCTGTTTTTT.

The chain has TRBV18 and TRBJ2-2, with a possible D match to TRBD2 (6 bases). V was shortened by 4 bases and J by 6 bases, with 21 bases between the two germline ends. This CDR3 is 17 amino acids long. Germline V lookup: CDR1 KGHSH, CDR2 LQKENI. Here the CDR3 DNA reads TGTGCCAGCTCACGTTTGTTACGGACGGAGGGCGCCGGGGAGCTGTTTTTT. This codes for CASSRLLRTEGAGELFF.

The V gene is TRBV3-1 (or the pseudogene TRBV3-2), the J gene TRBJ1-1, with a possible D match to TRBD1 (5 bases). CDR1 is LGHDT, CDR2 YNNKEL, per germline (reference sequence). The germline V and J ends were trimmed by 1 base and 11 bases, with 14 bases remaining between them. The CDR3 runs 13 residues. The CDR3 region has the DNA TGTGCCAGCAGCCAAGTGCAGGGCCGGGGGGCTTTCTTT. Its translation: CASSQVQGRGAFF.

Here the CDR3 DNA reads TGTGCCAGCAGCTCCGCAGGGGGACTAGCGGATACCTACGAGCAGTACGTC. This translates into CASSSAGGLADTYEQYV. The J gene is TRBJ2-7, the V gene TRBV7-9; TRBD2 aligns across 11 bases. V lost 4 bases and J lost 2; bases outside the gene matches: 10. This CDR3 contains 17 residues. Germline V gene data show CDR1 as SEHNR and CDR2 as FQNEAQ (reference sequence).

CDR3 sequence (DNA): TGTGCCAGCAGCTTTGGGACGCCGGGACTAGTGGGTCAGTACTTC. Translation gives CASSFGTPGLVGQYF. The chain is built from TRBV7-9 and TRBJ2-4, with TRBD2 matching 8 bases. From germline, CDR1 is SEHNR and CDR2 FQNEAQ (reference sequence). The V segment lost 3 bases and the J segment 12 bases; nucleotides outside the gene matches: 13. There are 15 residues in the CDR3.

The J gene is TRBJ1-2, the V gene TRBV6-1, with 8 bases aligning to TRBD1. This CDR3 has 15 residues. Looked up from germline, CDR1 is MNHNS and CDR2 is SASEGT. V was clipped by 3 bases and J by 2 bases; unmatched bases: 5. CDR3 nucleotides: TGTGCCAGCAGTGACCCAGGGGGCAGGAACTATGGCTACACCTTC. Protein product: CASSDPGGRNYGYTF.

CDR3: CASTVFSYNSPLHF. The CDR3 DNA sequence: TGTGCCAGCACTGTCTTCTCCTATAATTCACCCCTCCACTTT. The rearrangement joins TRBV6-5 to TRBJ1-6; D gene unclear. The CDR3 runs to 14 residues. Germline V gene sequence: CDR1 MNHEY, CDR2 SVGAGI. Trimming stripped 7 bases from V and 0 bases from J, with 7 bases between.

The chain carries TRBV13 and TRBJ1-2, with TRBD1 matching 8 bases. This CDR3 spans 15 amino acids. The germline CDR1 and CDR2 sequences are PRHDT and FYEKMQ (reference sequence). J gave up 7 bases and V 0 bases, and 7 bases lay outside the gene matches. CDR3 in DNA: TGTGCCAGCAGCTTAGGCCGGACAGGGCTGGGTGGCTACACCTTC. It specifies CASSLGRTGLGGYTF. Drawing the rest from reference TRBV13 and TRBJ1-2, the complete variable domain is AAGVIQSPRHLIKEKRETATLKCYPIPRHDTVYWYQQGPGQDPQFLISFYEKMQSDKGSIPDRFSAQQFSDYHSELNMSSLELGDSALYFCASSLGRTGLGGYTFGSGTRLTVV.

The chain employs TRBV2 and TRBJ1-4; 7 bases match TRBD1. This CDR3 has 13 residues. The J segment lost 10 bases and the V segment lost 2 bases, leaving 4 bases of the junction unmatched. Germline values: CDR1 SNHLY, CDR2 FYNNEI. As DNA, the CDR3 is TGTGCCAGCAGTGAATTTGACAGGGTAAAACTGTTTTTT. Translating gives CASSEFDRVKLFF.

The chain recombines TRBV27 with TRBJ2-1; TRBD2 matches 12 bases. The V segment lost 6 bases and the J segment 8 bases; nucleotides outside the gene matches: 14. CDR3 length: 17 residues. CDR1 is MNHEY and CDR2 is SMNVEV in the germline V gene (reference sequence). CDR3 sequence: CASRKRTSGNLLHEQFF. CDR3 sequence (DNA): TGTGCCAGCAGGAAGCGGACTAGCGGGAATCTCCTCCATGAGCAGTTCTTC.

The J gene is TRBJ2-1, the V gene TRBV28; 7 bases fit TRBD2. Germline loops: CDR1 MDHEN, CDR2 SYDVKM. V lost 8 bases, J lost 0 bases, and 7 bases stayed unmatched. The CDR3 sequence is 15 residues long. CDR3 nucleotide sequence: TGTGCCAGCGTCGCTGGCGGGAGCTCCTACAATGAGCAGTTCTTC. Encoded protein: CASVAGGSSYNEQFF.

The V gene is TRBV11-3, the J gene TRBJ2-1, with D uncertain. Looked up from germline, CDR1 is SGHNT and CDR2 is YENEEA. This CDR3 has 15 residues. V lost 5 bases and J 5 bases, leaving 16 bases between the germline ends. The CDR3 DNA reads TGTGCCAGCAGCCCGAACCAAGCTAGAAACAATGAGCAGTTCTTC. It codes for CASSPNQARNNEQFF.

Remarks on this clone: Other nucleotide sequences from this sample produce the same CDR3. The chain recombines TRBV29-1 with TRBJ2-7; 8 bases are a match to TRBD2. CDR3 size: 15 residues. Germline CDR1 SQVTM, CDR2 ANQGSEA. After removal of 5 bases from V and 3 bases from J, the junction contained 12 bases not matched to a gene. CDR3 DNA sequence: TGCAGCGTTCGGGGGCTAGCGGGTGGGGGCTACGAGCAGTACTTC. Amino acid sequence: CSVRGLAGGGYEQYF.

Here the CDR3 reads CASSQGTASPLHF. As DNA, the CDR3 is TGTGCCAGCAGCCAAGGGACTGCGTCACCCCTCCACTTT. The chain is built from TRBV3-1 (or the pseudogene TRBV3-2) and TRBJ1-6; no firm D call. The CDR3 is made up of 13 amino acids. Germline V lookup: CDR1 LGHDT, CDR2 YNNKEL (reference sequence). Trimming cost V 1 base and J 10 bases, with 8 bases left between them.

This rearrangement joins TRBV12-3 or TRBV12-4 to TRBJ1-1; TRBD1 is a possible D gene (5 bases). V lost 2 bases and J lost 5, with 9 bases in between. CDR3 length: 13 residues. Here the CDR3 DNA reads TGTGCCAGCAGTTTACAGGGTGGTACTGAAGCTTTCTTT. Amino acid sequence: CASSLQGGTEAFF.

The J gene is TRBJ2-5, the V gene TRBV11-2, with D possibly TRBD2 on 5 matching bases. Germline CDR1 SGHAT, CDR2 FQNNGV. Trimming took 3 bases from V and 3 from J, leaving 8 bases between them. This CDR3 comprises 13 residues. CDR3 loop: CASSFWREETQYF. In DNA, the CDR3 is TGTGCCAGCAGCTTTTGGCGGGAAGAGACCCAGTACTTC. The full variable domain, completed using reference TRBV11-2 and TRBJ2-5, is EAGVAQSPRYKIIEKRQSVAFWCNPISGHATLYWYQQILGQGPKLLIQFQNNGVVDDSQLPKDRFSAERLKGVDSTLKIQPAKLEDSAVYLCASSFWREETQYFGPGTRLLVL.

As DNA, the CDR3 is TGTGCCAGCAGCGCCGGGGGACGGCGGTTGGCTGAAGCTTTCTTT. It codes for CASSAGGRRLAEAFF. The chain joins TRBV7-6 to TRBJ1-1; perhaps TRBD1 as D (5 bases). Trimming took 5 bases from V and 6 from J, leaving 19 bases between them. The CDR3 is 15 amino acids. Germline assignment: CDR1 SGHVS and CDR2 FNYEAQ.